The 31 T cell receptor beta chains below come from one sample, sequenced in a study of blood T cell repertoires in COVID-19 (dated by TCRdb to 2018 to 2020). The method was the immunoSEQ multiplex PCR assay. In its TCRdb copy, this immuneACCESS table keeps in-frame sequences only and misses some clones. Where compared with another copy, unresolved V genes explain less than half of these, and the others have no known cause. This sample lists 80,000 to 100,000 clones; around 84% were detected once. Jointly, the top ten make up 13% of the sample. The sequenced material came from peripheral blood. These receptors all come from a woman in her sixties or seventies in a cohort sampled during active or convalescent COVID-19.

J is TRBJ2-3 and V is TRBV28; 9 bases map to TRBD2. The CDR3 is made up of 18 amino acids. The germline V gene encodes CDR1 MDHEN and CDR2 SYDVKM. The trim removed 1 base at V and 3 bases at J, leaving 11 bases unmatched. For the CDR3, the DNA is TGTGCCAGCAGTTTATACGTAAGAGGGCGGGAGGGAACAGATACGCAGTATTTT. Residues: CASSLYVRGREGTDTQYF. Full variable domain (rest looked up from reference TRBV28 and TRBJ2-3): DVKVTQSSRYLVKRTGEKVFLECVQDMDHENMFWYRQDPGLGLRLIYFSYDVKMKEKGDIPEGYSVSREKKERFSLILESASTNQTSMYLCASSLYVRGREGTDTQYFGPGTRLTVL.

The chain employs TRBV19 and TRBJ1-5; D unclear. Deletions cut 3 bases from V and 3 bases from J, with 9 bases between. The germline CDR1 and CDR2 sequences are LNHDA and SQIVND (reference sequence). The CDR3 runs to 14 residues. As DNA, the CDR3 is TGTGCCAGTAGTATTGGGCAGGTCAATCAGCCCCAGCATTTT. Amino acids: CASSIGQVNQPQHF.

The genes are TRBV7-6 and TRBJ2-3, with 10 bases matching TRBD2. CDR1 and CDR2 (germline): SGHVS, FNYEAQ. J lost 4 bases, V lost 5 bases, and 9 bases had no gene match. The CDR3 spans 16 residues. CDR3 residues: CASSQRSGRAADTQYF. In DNA form, the CDR3 reads TGTGCCAGCAGCCAGAGAAGCGGGAGGGCAGCAGATACGCAGTATTTT.

The chain employs TRBV2 and TRBJ2-1, with 14 bases identical to TRBD2. V lost 6 bases and J lost 7; bases outside the gene matches: 26. The germline V gene encodes CDR1 SNHLY and CDR2 FYNNEI. The CDR3 sequence is 22 residues long. CDR3 sequence reads: CASRPTLTWQTGLAGGRNEQFF. As DNA, the CDR3 is TGTGCCAGCAGACCTACCCTGACGTGGCAGACCGGACTAGCGGGAGGAAGAAATGAGCAGTTCTTC.

V usage is TRBV29-1 and J usage is TRBJ2-3; TRBD1 aligns across 12 bases. The V segment lost 6 bases and the J segment 2 bases; nucleotides outside the gene matches: 3. Germline CDR1 and CDR2: SQVTM and ANQGSEA. The CDR3 spans 14 residues. CDR3 sequence: CSVGTGGPTDTQYF. As DNA, the CDR3 is TGCAGCGTGGGGACAGGGGGCCCCACAGATACGCAGTATTTT.

The chain links TRBV5-1 to TRBJ2-5, with 8 bases fitting TRBD1. The CDR3 is made up of 15 amino acids. Germline V gene sequence: CDR1 SGHRS, CDR2 YFSETQ. J gave up 0 bases and V 4 bases, and 5 bases lay outside the gene matches. CDR3 sequence: CASSRQGRYQETQYF. CDR3 coding DNA: TGCGCCAGCAGCCGACAGGGGCGCTACCAAGAGACCCAGTACTTC.

In this sample, this clone turned up a few times. V is TRBV7-8 and J is TRBJ2-3, with a tentative D call TRBD2 (5 bases). Germline CDR1 reads SGHVS; CDR2 reads FQNEAQ. The CDR3 covers 14 residues. Trimming stripped 1 base from V and 3 bases from J, with 8 bases between. The CDR3 spells CASSLEGGTDTQYF. Written as DNA, the CDR3 is TGTGCCAGCAGCTTAGAAGGAGGAACAGATACGCAGTATTTT.

V and J are TRBV4-2 and TRBJ1-6, with TRBD1 identical over 10 bases. V was pared by 3 bases and J by 9 bases, with 5 bases of the junction left unmatched. Per the germline V gene, CDR1 is LGHNA and CDR2 is YNFKEQ. The length of the CDR3 is 15 residues. CDR3 DNA: TGTGCCAGCAGCCAGGCAGGGACAGGGGTTTCACCCCTCCACTTT. Its translation: CASSQAGTGVSPLHF.

By sample share, this clone is medium-sized. This chain joins TRBV5-6 and TRBJ2-2; D perhaps matches TRBD1 (5 bases). The V end was cut by 0 bases, the J end by 5 bases, with 14 bases between. This CDR3 is built from 16 residues. Germline V gene lookup returns CDR1 SGHDT and CDR2 YYEEEE. The DNA of the CDR3 is TGTGCCAGCAGCTTGGTCTCCAGGGAAACTACCGGGGAGCTGTTTTTT. Translating gives CASSLVSRETTGELFF.

The chain links TRBV2 to TRBJ2-1; D possibly corresponds to TRBD1 (6 bases). This CDR3 region has 15 residues. Germline CDR1 reads SNHLY; CDR2 reads FYNNEI. Trimming removed 3 bases at V and 4 bases at J, with 13 bases between. The CDR3: CASSDGWGPYNEQFF. In DNA form, the CDR3 reads TGTGCCAGCAGTGACGGTTGGGGGCCTTACAATGAGCAGTTCTTC.

This clone appeared once. V and J are TRBV5-8 and TRBJ2-1; possible D gene TRBD1, 5 bases. Germline V gene sequence: CDR1 SGHTS, CDR2 YDEGEE. The ends were cut back, 7 bases at V and 3 bases at J, with 14 bases in the middle. The CDR3 is 14 amino acids. CDR3 sequence (DNA): TGTGCCAGCGTAGGGGCCCCGAACTACAATGAGCAGTTCTTC. Translated: CASVGAPNYNEQFF.

The genes are TRBV7-9 and TRBJ2-3; TRBD2 matches 7 bases. V shed 4 bases, J shed 8 bases, and the junction held 12 bases outside the gene matches. The CDR3 has 15 amino acids. Germline V CDR1 and CDR2: SEHNR, FQNEAQ (reference sequence). The chain's CDR3 is CASSSLASPEGTQYF. DNA for the CDR3: TGTGCCAGCAGCTCACTAGCGTCCCCGGAGGGTACGCAGTATTTT.

The rearrangement uses TRBV11-2 and TRBJ1-6; TRBD1 matches at 7 bases. J was trimmed by 1 base and V by 5 bases; bases with no gene match: 5. The CDR3 length is 16 residues. Germline V CDR1 and CDR2: SGHAT, FQNNGV. In DNA form, the CDR3 reads TGTGCCAGCAGCCACAACAGGGGATCCTATAATTCACCCCTCCACTTT. Translated: CASSHNRGSYNSPLHF.

The CDR3, as DNA: TGTGCCATCAGCGTTACTAGCAGCAATGAGCAGTTCTTC. Its protein is CAISVTSSNEQFF. The J gene is TRBJ2-1, the V gene TRBV10-3, with D maybe TRBD2 (6 bases). In germline, CDR1 is ENHRY, CDR2 SYGVKD. CDR3 length equals 13 residues. The germline V and J ends were trimmed by 6 bases and 6 bases, with 12 bases remaining between them.

This chain uses TRBV9 with TRBJ2-2; D is possibly TRBD1 (6 bases). With 2 bases removed from V and 3 bases from J, the gap between germline ends came to 8 bases. The germline CDR1 and CDR2 sequences are SGDLS and YYNGEE. CDR3 length equals 14 residues. CDR3 sequence reads: CASSVDSYTGELFF. CDR3 DNA sequence: TGTGCCAGCAGCGTGGACAGTTACACCGGGGAGCTGTTTTTT.

This sequence joins TRBV19 and TRBJ1-2; 8 positions match TRBD1. Germline V gives CDR1 LNHDA, CDR2 SQIVND (reference sequence). V shed 4 bases, J shed 8 bases, and the junction held 6 bases outside the gene matches. The CDR3 is made up of 13 amino acids. The CDR3 region is CASSTRQGQGYTF. The DNA for the CDR3 is TGTGCCAGTAGTACACGACAGGGGCAAGGCTACACCTTC. Together with reference TRBV19 and TRBJ1-2, the CDR3 gives the full variable domain: DGGITQSPKYLFRKEGQNVTLSCEQNLNHDAMYWYRQDPGQGLRLIYYSQIVNDFQKGDIAEGYSVSREKKESFPLTVTSAQKNPTAFYLCASSTRQGQGYTFGSGTRLTVV.

The chain links TRBV29-1 to TRBJ2-5, with a possible D match to TRBD2 (6 bases). The germline V gene has CDR1 SQVTM and CDR2 ANQGSEA. The CDR3 loop spans 12 amino acids. Trimming took off 7 bases at V and 0 bases at J, with 9 bases between the two ends. Written as DNA, the CDR3 is TGCAGCGGCGGGAAGTACCAAGAGACCCAGTACTTC. Encoded protein: CSGGKYQETQYF.

The chain carries TRBV5-1 and TRBJ1-5; 9 bases are a match to TRBD1. The length of the CDR3 is 14 residues. J was trimmed by 7 bases and V by 4 bases; bases with no gene match: 6. From germline, CDR1 is SGHRS and CDR2 YFSETQ. The DNA of the CDR3 is TGCGCCAGCAGCCAAGGGACAGGGACACAGCCCCAGCATTTT. Encoded protein: CASSQGTGTQPQHF.

This chain joins TRBV7-8 and TRBJ2-5; 8 nucleotides align to TRBD1. V lost 1 base to trimming and J lost 5 bases; unmatched junction nucleotides: 6. In germline, CDR1 is SGHVS, CDR2 FQNEAQ. This CDR3 is 15 amino acids long. The CDR3, as DNA: TGTGCCAGCAGCTTAGAGGCGACAGGGGCGGAGACCCAGTACTTC. Residues: CASSLEATGAETQYF.

This clone has only a few counts. The rearrangement uses TRBV5-1 and TRBJ1-1, with D possibly matching TRBD1 (5 bases). The CDR3 totals 15 residues. V gave up 5 bases and J gave up 3 bases, with 17 bases separating them. Germline V gives CDR1 SGHRS, CDR2 YFSETQ. The CDR3 region is CASSSGTSKDTEAFF. CDR3 bases: TGCGCCAGCAGTTCCGGGACTTCGAAGGACACTGAAGCTTTCTTT.

This clone turned up a few times. J is TRBJ1-2 and V is TRBV18, with TRBD1 matching over 7 bases. The CDR3 is made up of 15 amino acids. Germline assignment: CDR1 KGHSH and CDR2 LQKENI. V dropped 6 bases and J dropped 1; count of bases not matched to a gene: 8. This CDR3 is CASSPDRTFNYGYTF. CDR3 nucleotides: TGTGCCAGCTCCCCGGACAGGACCTTTAACTATGGCTACACCTTC. The full variable domain, in which reference TRBV18 and TRBJ1-2 provide the parts outside the CDR3, is NAGVMQNPRHLVRRRGQEARLRCSPMKGHSHVYWYRQLPEEGLKFMVYLQKENIIDESGMPKERFSAEFPKEGPSILRIQQVVRGDSAAYFCASSPDRTFNYGYTFGSGTRLTVV.

The chain joins TRBV3-1 (or the pseudogene TRBV3-2) to TRBJ1-1; D gene ambiguous. Trimming left V 4 bases short and J 3 bases short, with 9 bases between. Germline V gene lookup returns CDR1 LGHDT and CDR2 YNNKEL (reference sequence). The CDR3 is 13 amino acids. Here the CDR3 DNA reads TGTGCCAGCAGCCCGGGAATGCACACTGAAGCTTTCTTT. Translating gives CASSPGMHTEAFF.

This rearrangement joins TRBV19 to TRBJ2-1; 15 nucleotides match TRBD2. Per germline, CDR1 LNHDA and CDR2 SQIVND (reference sequence). CDR3 size: 15 residues. V lost 6 bases, J lost 6 bases, and 3 bases stayed unmatched. CDR3 loop: CASRGLAGGSNEQFF. The CDR3 DNA reads TGTGCCAGTAGGGGACTAGCGGGAGGCAGCAATGAGCAGTTCTTC.

The chain is built from TRBV27 and TRBJ1-6; 7 bases agree with TRBD1. Germline trimming cut 5 bases from V and 0 bases from J; bases unmatched to any gene: 4. The CDR3 has 16 residues. CDR1 MNHEY and CDR2 SMNVEV come from the germline V gene (reference sequence). The CDR3 nucleotides read TGTGCCAGCAGTCCCCGACAGGGCTCCTATAATTCACCCCTCCACTTT. Protein: CASSPRQGSYNSPLHF.

V and J are TRBV7-3 and TRBJ2-2, with D maybe TRBD2 (5 bases). The CDR3 consists of 15 residues. V gave up 1 base and J gave up 1 base, with 7 bases separating them. CDR1 SGHTA and CDR2 FQGTGA come from the germline V gene. CDR3 region: CASSLKAGNTGELFF. CDR3 in DNA: TGTGCCAGCAGCTTAAAGGCGGGGAACACCGGGGAGCTGTTTTTT.

The rearrangement uses TRBV23-1 and TRBJ2-5; TRBD2 matches at 12 bases. TRBV23-1 belongs to the ORF category, with a function that is uncertain. This CDR3 has 16 amino acids. V shed 2 bases and J 5 bases; nucleotides not matched to a gene: 6. In DNA form, the CDR3 reads TGCGCCAGCAGTCAAACTAGCGGGAGGTTCTGGGAGACCCAGTACTTC. Translated, it gives CASSQTSGRFWETQYF.

The chain couples TRBV7-9 to TRBJ2-1; 11 bases fit TRBD2. The V segment lost 8 bases and the J segment 7 bases; nucleotides outside the gene matches: 16. The germline CDR1 and CDR2 sequences are SEHNR and FQNEAQ (reference sequence). The CDR3 spans 17 residues. The CDR3 reads CASGTFSGRAGLNEQFF. CDR3 sequence (DNA): TGTGCCAGCGGTACATTTAGCGGGAGGGCCGGGTTGAATGAGCAGTTCTTC.

DNA of the CDR3: TGCGCCAGCAGCTTGGCTGCCAGGAGGTTTGAAAAACTGTTTTTT. Translating it yields CASSLAARRFEKLFF. The rearrangement links TRBV5-1 to TRBJ1-4; D is ambiguous. This CDR3 is built from 15 residues. Looked up from germline, CDR1 is SGHRS and CDR2 is YFSETQ. Trimming removed 0 bases from V and 7 bases from J, with 13 bases in between.

This clone has only a few counts. The chain employs TRBV5-5 and TRBJ1-1; 7 bases line up with TRBD1. The J segment lost 5 bases and the V segment lost 4 bases, leaving 14 bases of the junction unmatched. Germline values: CDR1 SGHKS, CDR2 YYEKEE (reference sequence). The CDR3 contains 16 residues. The CDR3 reads CASSPAGTERGTEAFF. The CDR3 DNA is TGTGCCAGCAGCCCAGCCGGGACAGAAAGAGGAACTGAAGCTTTCTTT.

This clone has just a few counts. The CDR3 sequence is CASSARGALTF. The CDR3 DNA reads TGTGCCAGCAGTGCCAGGGGGGCTCTCACCTTC. The V call is TRBV25-1, the J call TRBJ1-2; 7 nucleotides align to TRBD1. CDR3 length: 11 residues. J gave up 13 bases and V 4 bases, and 6 bases lay outside the gene matches. CDR1 is MGHDK and CDR2 is SYGVNS in the germline V gene.

V and J are TRBV12-2 and TRBJ2-1; the table's TRBD2 call for D was not verified on the DNA. TRBV12-2 is deemed a pseudogene. The CDR3 is made up of 16 amino acids. CDR3 nucleotides: TGTGCAAGTCGCTTAGCGAATTACTGGGAGGACAATGAGCAGTTCTTC. Amino acids: CASRLANYWEDNEQFF.